A single sample is the source of the 28 T cell receptor beta chains below, sequenced in a study of vaccination effects on CD4 cells after COVID-19. Clones were sequenced by immunoSEQ multiplex PCR, and TCRdb holds only the in-frame ones, with some missing. The profile shows 15,000 or so clones, more than 65% of them singletons. These TCRs' antigens remain unknown. Antigen-specific CD4+ T cells expanded by the ViraFEST assay with viral peptide pools were then sequenced. The authors isolated CD4+ T cells after 9 to 10 days of culture. The source material was CD4+ T cells from PBMCs cultured with HCoV-229E spike peptides, sampled before COVID-19 vaccination. Receptors originate from a human donor who received a COVID-19 vaccine.

This sequence joins TRBV11-3 and TRBJ2-3; maybe TRBD1 (5 bases). V lost 2 bases and J lost 2, with 11 bases in between. Germline loops: CDR1 SGHNT, CDR2 YENEEA. CDR3 size: 15 residues. CDR3 nucleotide sequence: TGTGCCAGCAGCTTAACGGACACTTTCACAGATACGCAGTATTTT. It yields the protein CASSLTDTFTDTQYF.

The chain employs TRBV18 and TRBJ1-1, with D possibly TRBD1 on 5 matching bases. The V end lost 0 bases, the J end lost 0 bases, and 11 bases lay between the germline ends. Germline assignment: CDR1 KGHSH and CDR2 LQKENI. The CDR3 is made up of 16 amino acids. CDR3 in DNA: TGTGCCAGCTCACCACCCCGGGGGAGAATGAACACTGAAGCTTTCTTT. It translates to CASSPPRGRMNTEAFF.

The chain carries TRBV7-9 and TRBJ2-3; D perhaps matches TRBD2 (5 bases). Germline CDR1 reads SEHNR; CDR2 reads FQNEAQ (reference sequence). The CDR3 is 13 residues long. Deletions cut 5 bases from V and 6 bases from J, with 12 bases between. CDR3 residues: CASSTRGPDTQYF. CDR3 nucleotides: TGTGCCAGCAGCACCCGAGGGCCGGATACGCAGTATTTT.

The gene calls are TRBV18 and TRBJ1-1; TRBD1 agrees at 10 bases. V was pared by 6 bases and J by 4 bases, with 11 bases of the junction left unmatched. The V gene's germline CDR1 is KGHSH and CDR2 LQKENI. There are 16 residues in the CDR3. The CDR3 DNA is TGTGCCAGCTCGTCAGGGGGGACAGGGGTGTCCACTGAAGCTTTCTTT. The encoded protein is CASSSGGTGVSTEAFF.

This clone was recorded only once. V is TRBV7-5 and J is TRBJ2-7; the DNA was not used to check the table's D call, TRBD1. TRBV7-5 is tagged as a pseudogene. CDR3 length: 18 amino acids. DNA of the CDR3: TGTGCCAGAAGCTTCTCAACAACAGGGTACCATAAGCAAGACGAGCAGTACTTC. Translating it yields CARSFSTTGYHKQDEQYF.

The rearrangement uses TRBV6-5 and TRBJ1-5; D unclear. This CDR3 comprises 13 residues. V lost 2 bases to trimming and J lost 0 bases, with 2 bases between them. Looked up from germline, CDR1 is MNHEY and CDR2 is SVGAGI. The CDR3: CASSYNSNQPQHF. The CDR3 bases are TGTGCCAGCAGTTACAATAGCAATCAGCCCCAGCATTTT.

V is TRBV6-1 and J is TRBJ2-6; possible D gene TRBD2, 6 bases. Germline V gene sequence: CDR1 MNHNS, CDR2 SASEGT. The germline V and J ends were trimmed by 0 bases and 2 bases, with 11 bases remaining between them. This CDR3 is built from 17 residues. CDR3 nucleotide sequence: TGTGCCAGCAGTGAAGCGCCGGGGGAAGCTGGGGCCAACGTCCTGACTTTC. This translates into CASSEAPGEAGANVLTF.

This rearrangement joins TRBV28 to TRBJ1-4, with a possible D match to TRBD1 (6 bases). The V gene lost 6 bases and the J gene lost 13 bases, with 15 bases spanning the gap. The CDR3 runs to 12 residues. Germline CDR1 is MDHEN and CDR2 is SYDVKM. CDR3 nucleotide sequence: TGTGCCAGCAGCCTACAGGGAGAGGCACTGTTTTTT. Translated: CASSLQGEALFF.

V gene TRBV4-3 combines with J gene TRBJ2-3; 8 bases align to TRBD2. Per germline, CDR1 LGHNA and CDR2 YSLEER. The CDR3 runs 20 residues. The junction had 22 bases not matched to a gene; V was cut back by 4 bases and J by 4 bases. CDR3 in amino acids: CASSPGFVGGAVIPPDTQYF. For the CDR3, the DNA is TGCGCCAGCAGCCCCGGTTTCGTCGGGGGGGCCGTGATCCCTCCAGATACGCAGTATTTT.

The chain is built from TRBV5-1 and TRBJ2-5, with D maybe TRBD2 (6 bases). The CDR3 has 15 residues. V was trimmed by 3 bases and J by 1 base, leaving 13 bases between them. Germline V lookup: CDR1 SGHRS, CDR2 YFSETQ. CDR3 DNA sequence: TGCGCCAGCAGCTCCGGGGCGGGGACCCAAGAGACCCAGTACTTC. It specifies CASSSGAGTQETQYF.

The chain links TRBV28 to TRBJ2-3; perhaps TRBD1 as D (5 bases). With 3 bases removed from V and 8 bases from J, the gap between germline ends came to 9 bases. CDR3 length: 12 amino acids. CDR1 is MDHEN and CDR2 is SYDVKM in the germline V gene. CDR3 nucleotides: TGTGCCAGCAGTTTCAGGGTGGGTACGCAGTATTTT. This encodes CASSFRVGTQYF. The full variable domain, with the rest looked up from reference TRBV28 and TRBJ2-3, is DVKVTQSSRYLVKRTGEKVFLECVQDMDHENMFWYRQDPGLGLRLIYFSYDVKMKEKGDIPEGYSVSREKKERFSLILESASTNQTSMYLCASSFRVGTQYFGPGTRLTVL.

Here the CDR3 reads CASSEGGRFADTQYF. DNA of the CDR3: TGTGCCAGCAGTGAGGGCGGGAGGTTTGCAGATACGCAGTATTTT. The chain has TRBV2 and TRBJ2-3; 8 bases map to TRBD2. Germline CDR1 is SNHLY and CDR2 is FYNNEI. CDR3 size: 15 residues. The trim removed 3 bases at V and 4 bases at J, leaving 6 bases unmatched. The whole variable domain, filled in from reference TRBV2 and TRBJ2-3, reads EPEVTQTPSHQVTQMGQEVILRCVPISNHLYFYWYRQILGQKVEFLVSFYNNEISEKSEIFDDQFSVERPDGSNFTLKIRSTKLEDSAMYFCASSEGGRFADTQYFGPGTRLTVL.

CDR3 sequence reads: CASSSQGIGSPLHF. The CDR3 coding sequence is TGCGCCAGCAGTTCGCAGGGGATCGGCTCACCCCTCCACTTT. The chain carries TRBV5-1 and TRBJ1-6, with D perhaps matching TRBD1 (6 bases). CDR3 length: 14 residues. Germline CDR1 and CDR2: SGHRS and YFSETQ. Trimming took off 5 bases at V and 10 bases at J, with 16 bases between the two ends.

The sample holds a few counts of this clone. The V gene is TRBV19, the J gene TRBJ1-5; 7 bases fit TRBD1. The CDR3 runs 15 residues. Losses at the gene ends were 4 bases for V and 0 bases for J; bases not matched to a gene: 3. Germline V gene sequence: CDR1 LNHDA, CDR2 SQIVND (reference sequence). This chain's CDR3 is CASSRDSDSNQPQHF. The CDR3 nucleotides read TGTGCCAGTAGTAGGGACAGCGATAGCAATCAGCCCCAGCATTTT.

This clone was detected a few times. The chain couples TRBV3-1 (or the pseudogene TRBV3-2) to TRBJ1-2; D ambiguous. Trimming stripped 3 bases from V and 4 bases from J, with 9 bases between. The CDR3 is made up of 13 amino acids. Germline CDR1 LGHDT, CDR2 YNNKEL (reference sequence). The CDR3 protein is CASSQGNIYGYTF. DNA of the CDR3: TGTGCCAGCAGCCAGGGGAACATCTATGGCTACACCTTC.

This clone came up once. This chain links TRBV4-2 with TRBJ2-7, with 8 bases lining up with TRBD2. The CDR3 runs to 13 residues. Germline CDR1 reads LGHNA; CDR2 reads YNFKEQ. The V gene end was trimmed by 0 bases and the J gene end by 5 bases; junction bases not matched to a gene: 0. CDR3 amino acids: CASSQELADEQYF. The CDR3 region has the DNA TGTGCCAGCAGCCAAGAACTAGCGGACGAGCAGTACTTC.

This clone has only a few counts. The rearrangement uses TRBV28 and TRBJ1-5; no definite D call. The CDR3 contains 16 residues. Deletions cut 3 bases from V and 0 bases from J, with 12 bases between. In germline, CDR1 is MDHEN, CDR2 SYDVKM. The CDR3 protein is CASSFSENNSNQPQHF. In DNA form, the CDR3 reads TGTGCCAGCAGTTTTTCCGAAAATAATAGCAATCAGCCCCAGCATTTT. Looking up the rest from reference TRBV28 and TRBJ1-5 gives the full variable domain: DVKVTQSSRYLVKRTGEKVFLECVQDMDHENMFWYRQDPGLGLRLIYFSYDVKMKEKGDIPEGYSVSREKKERFSLILESASTNQTSMYLCASSFSENNSNQPQHFGDGTRLSIL.

This sequence joins TRBV19 and TRBJ1-6, with 9 bases that match TRBD1. Germline-derived CDR1 and CDR2 are LNHDA and SQIVND (reference sequence). This CDR3 region has 14 residues. V dropped 5 bases and J dropped 7; count of bases not matched to a gene: 3. CDR3 DNA: TGTGCCAGTAGTCTCGGGACAGGGAATTCACCCCTCCACTTT. Its translation is CASSLGTGNSPLHF.

This clone appeared a single time. This chain uses TRBV28 with TRBJ2-4; D is possibly TRBD1 (6 bases). Germline loops: CDR1 MDHEN, CDR2 SYDVKM. Trimming pared 1 base from V and 1 base from J, leaving 8 bases between. The CDR3 consists of 15 residues. The CDR3 DNA reads as TGTGCCAGCAGTTTATACAGGGCCGCCAAAAACATTCAGTACTTC. Translated: CASSLYRAAKNIQYF.

The genes are TRBV19 and TRBJ1-1, with unresolved D. The CDR3 totals 13 residues. V lost 5 bases to trimming and J lost 5 bases, with 12 bases between them. Germline assignment: CDR1 LNHDA and CDR2 SQIVND (reference sequence). CDR3 protein: CASSPLGNTEAFF. The CDR3 DNA reads TGTGCCAGTAGTCCTCTGGGGAATACTGAAGCTTTCTTT.

DNA of the CDR3: TGCGCCAGCAGCTCTGGGGTGGGACAGGGCTGGAATGAGCAGTTCTTC. Translating it yields CASSSGVGQGWNEQFF. V gene TRBV5-1 combines with J gene TRBJ2-1; 9 bases map to TRBD1. CDR1 is SGHRS and CDR2 is YFSETQ in the germline V gene. The CDR3 is 16 amino acids. Trimming took 3 bases from V and 7 from J; bases not matched to a gene: 11. The whole variable domain, filled in from reference TRBV5-1 and TRBJ2-1, reads KAGVTQTPRYLIKTRGQQVTLSCSPISGHRSVSWYQQTPGQGLQFLFEYFSETQRNKGNFPGRFSGRQFSNSRSEMNVSTLELGDSALYLCASSSGVGQGWNEQFFGPGTRLTVL.

In this sample, this clone turned up a few times. The rearrangement uses TRBV6-1 and TRBJ1-1; D is ambiguous. This CDR3 region has 14 residues. The germline V gene encodes CDR1 MNHNS and CDR2 SASEGT. V shed 3 bases and J shed 5 bases, with 13 bases lying between them. Written as DNA, the CDR3 is TGTGCCAGCAGTGATCGAGACCCGAGAACTGAAGCTTTCTTT. It encodes CASSDRDPRTEAFF.

The V and J genes are TRBV5-4 and TRBJ1-6; 7 bases match TRBD1. CDR3 length: 16 residues. V lost 0 bases and J lost 8; bases outside the gene matches: 8. The germline V gene has CDR1 SGHNT and CDR2 YYREEE (reference sequence). CDR3 region: CASSLVSGGLHSPLHF. Written as DNA, the CDR3 is TGTGCCAGCAGCTTGGTATCAGGGGGTTTGCATTCACCCCTCCACTTT. The complete variable domain, with remaining parts taken from reference TRBV5-4 and TRBJ1-6, reads ETGVTQSPTHLIKTRGQQVTLRCSSQSGHNTVSWYQQALGQGPQFIFQYYREEENGRGNFPPRFSGLQFPNYSSELNVNALELDDSALYLCASSLVSGGLHSPLHFGNGTRLTVT.

With respect to this clone: One junction end disagrees with the germline gene, perhaps due to a read error. The chain recombines TRBV4-1 with TRBJ1-2; 9 bases are a match to TRBD1. The length of the CDR3 is 15 residues. CDR1 and CDR2 from the germline V gene are MGHRA and YSYEKL. The CDR3 region is CASRQTGGGLYGYTF. CDR3 DNA sequence: TGCGCCAGCCGCCAAACAGGGGGCGGCCTCTATGGCTACACCTTC.

This clone has just one count. The chain couples TRBV13 to TRBJ1-1; D is unclear. The CDR3 runs 11 residues. The V end lost 0 bases, the J end lost 8 bases, and 4 bases lay between the germline ends. Germline V lookup: CDR1 PRHDT, CDR2 FYEKMQ (reference sequence). The CDR3 spells CASSLGSEAFF. DNA of the CDR3: TGTGCCAGCAGCTTAGGGTCGGAAGCTTTCTTT.

The chain employs TRBV6-5 and TRBJ2-7; the match to TRBD2 covers 11 bases. CDR1 MNHEY and CDR2 SVGAGI come from the germline V gene. After removal of 7 bases from V and 2 bases from J, the junction contained 4 bases not matched to a gene. The CDR3 runs to 14 residues. The CDR3 bases are TGTGCCAGCACGAAGACTAGCGGGGCCTACGAGCAGTACTTC. Its protein is CASTKTSGAYEQYF.

This clone appeared a few times. This sequence joins TRBV28 and TRBJ1-2; 7 bases are a match to TRBD1. Germline V CDR1 and CDR2: MDHEN, SYDVKM. Trimming took 3 bases from V and 6 from J; bases not matched to a gene: 1. The CDR3 totals 12 residues. CDR3: CASSLRGHGYTF. The CDR3 DNA sequence: TGTGCCAGCAGTTTGAGGGGGCATGGCTACACCTTC.

V usage is TRBV10-3 and J usage is TRBJ1-2; 7 bases map to TRBD1. Germline CDR1 is ENHRY and CDR2 is SYGVKD. The CDR3 runs 16 residues. With 3 bases clipped from V and 2 bases from J, the junction kept 9 bases outside the gene matches. The CDR3 spells CAISDVQGTGNYGYTF. The CDR3 DNA sequence: TGTGCCATCAGTGATGTACAGGGGACGGGGAACTATGGCTACACCTTC.